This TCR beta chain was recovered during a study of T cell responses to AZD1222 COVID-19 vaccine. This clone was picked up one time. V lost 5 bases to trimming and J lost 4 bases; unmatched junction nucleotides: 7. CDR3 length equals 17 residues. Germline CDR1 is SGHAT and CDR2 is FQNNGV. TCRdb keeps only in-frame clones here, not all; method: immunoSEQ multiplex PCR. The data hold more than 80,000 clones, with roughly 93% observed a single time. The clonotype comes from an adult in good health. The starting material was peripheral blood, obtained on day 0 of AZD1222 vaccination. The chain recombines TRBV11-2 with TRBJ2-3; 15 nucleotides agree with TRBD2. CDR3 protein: CASSLWTSGGASDTQYF. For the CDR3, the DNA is TGTGCCAGCAGCCTTTGGACTAGCGGGGGGGCTTCAGATACGCAGTATTTT.